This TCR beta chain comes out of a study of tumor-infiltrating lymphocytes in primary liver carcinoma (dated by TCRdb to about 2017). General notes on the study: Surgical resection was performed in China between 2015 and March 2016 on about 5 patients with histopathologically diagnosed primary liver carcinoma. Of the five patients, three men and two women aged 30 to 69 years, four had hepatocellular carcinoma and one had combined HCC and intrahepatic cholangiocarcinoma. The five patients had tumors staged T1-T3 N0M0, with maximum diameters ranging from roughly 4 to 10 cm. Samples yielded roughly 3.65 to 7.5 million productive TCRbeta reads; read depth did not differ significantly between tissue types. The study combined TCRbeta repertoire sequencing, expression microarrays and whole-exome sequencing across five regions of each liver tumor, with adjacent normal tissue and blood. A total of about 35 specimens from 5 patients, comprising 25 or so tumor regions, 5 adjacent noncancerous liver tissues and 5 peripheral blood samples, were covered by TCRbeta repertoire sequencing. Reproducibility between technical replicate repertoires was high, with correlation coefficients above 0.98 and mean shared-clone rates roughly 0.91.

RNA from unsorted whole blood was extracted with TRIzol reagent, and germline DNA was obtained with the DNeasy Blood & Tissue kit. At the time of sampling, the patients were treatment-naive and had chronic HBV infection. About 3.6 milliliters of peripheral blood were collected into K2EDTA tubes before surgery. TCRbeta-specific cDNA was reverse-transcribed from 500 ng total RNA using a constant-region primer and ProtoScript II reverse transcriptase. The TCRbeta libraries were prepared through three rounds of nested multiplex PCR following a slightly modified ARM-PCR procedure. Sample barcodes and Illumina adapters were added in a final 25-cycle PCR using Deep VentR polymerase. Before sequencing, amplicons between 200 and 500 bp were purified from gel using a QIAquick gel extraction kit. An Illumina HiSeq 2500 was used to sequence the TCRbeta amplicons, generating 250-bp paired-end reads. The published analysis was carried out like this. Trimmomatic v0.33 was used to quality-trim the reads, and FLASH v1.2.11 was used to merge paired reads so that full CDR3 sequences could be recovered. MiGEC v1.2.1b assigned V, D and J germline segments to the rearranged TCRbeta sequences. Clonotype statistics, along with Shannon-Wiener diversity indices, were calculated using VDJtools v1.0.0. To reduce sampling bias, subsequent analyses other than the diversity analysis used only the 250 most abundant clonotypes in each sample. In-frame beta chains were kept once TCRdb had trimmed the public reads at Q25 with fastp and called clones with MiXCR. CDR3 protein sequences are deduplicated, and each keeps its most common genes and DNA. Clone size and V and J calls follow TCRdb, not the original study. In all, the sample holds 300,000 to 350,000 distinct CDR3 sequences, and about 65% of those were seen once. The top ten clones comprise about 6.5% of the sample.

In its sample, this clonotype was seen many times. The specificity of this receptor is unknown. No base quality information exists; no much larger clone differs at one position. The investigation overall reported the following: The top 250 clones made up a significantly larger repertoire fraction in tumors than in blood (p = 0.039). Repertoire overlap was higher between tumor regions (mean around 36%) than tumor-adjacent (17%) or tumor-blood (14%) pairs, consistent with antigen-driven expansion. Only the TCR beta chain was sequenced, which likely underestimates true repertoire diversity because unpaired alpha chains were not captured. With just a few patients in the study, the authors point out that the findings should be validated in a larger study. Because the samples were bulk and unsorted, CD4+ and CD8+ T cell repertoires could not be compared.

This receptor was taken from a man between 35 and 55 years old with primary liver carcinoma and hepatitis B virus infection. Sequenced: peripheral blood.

Read as DNA, the sequence is TGTGCCAGCAGTCCTGGACAGGGGGCATGGGGCACTGAAGCTTTCTTT. This sequence encodes CASSPGQGAWGTEAFF. The chain links TRBV6-6 with TRBJ1-1; the junction holds 11 bases that match TRBD1. The CDR3 covers 16 residues, taking in both the cysteine and the phenylalanine. Only CDR3 DNA is held: 48 bases, read in frame from base 1. V is pruned by 5 bases and J by 4 bases, leaving 9 bases of the junction without a gene match. Based on the germline V gene (reference sequence), the CDR1 and CDR2 sequences are MNHNY and SVGAGI.